This T cell receptor beta chain emerged from a study of chemoradiotherapy in HPV16-positive cancers. Study context: Candidate HPV-specific T-cell clones and common TCR motifs came from functional assays in a couple of HPV16-positive patients. Points from the study as a whole: Functional assays defining HPV-specific T cells used only two HPV16-positive patients.

Trimming removed 4 bases at V and 4 bases at J, with 13 bases between. Germline CDR1 WNHNN, CDR2 SYGVQD (reference sequence). This CDR3 comprises 14 residues. Points on this clone: Its antigen remains unidentified.

Data came from immunoSEQ multiplex PCR; TCRdb stores just in-frame clones and leaves some out. The sample has fewer than 15,000 clones, 85% to 90% seen once; the top ten hold 3.5% to 4%. Sequencing was performed on blood, taken from a patient who underwent chemoradiotherapy. This TCR derives from a human donor with HPV-associated anogenital cancer. The V call is TRBV10-1, the J call TRBJ1-1; D might be TRBD1 (6 bases). For the CDR3, the DNA is TGCGCCAGCAGTGCCCGGGGGGCGCGCACTGAAGCTTTCTTT. Amino acid sequence: CASSARGARTEAFF.